This TCR beta chain was recovered during a study of blood T cell repertoires in COVID-19. Study overall: COVID-19 samples from acute and convalescent phases originated in the United States, Italy and Spain. Nucleic acid was either cDNA or gDNA, and it came from T cells, B-cell-depleted T cells, or PBMCs.

J gave up 1 base and V 7 bases, and 7 bases lay outside the gene matches. The CDR3 consists of 15 residues. Germline V gene lookup returns CDR1 SNHLY and CDR2 FYNNEI. Per the study methods: Amplifying reference gene primers gave estimates of nucleated cell counts. The assay was immunoSEQ multiplex PCR, and TCRdb's table has in-frame clones only and misses some. The DNA gave D and trimming, while V, J and clone size come from that table. The sample lists under 250,000 clones; roughly 80% were seen once. The sequence derives from a woman in her seventies with acute or convalescent COVID-19. The J gene is TRBJ1-1, the V gene TRBV2; 9 nucleotides agree with TRBD1. The source material was peripheral blood. The CDR3, as DNA: TGTGCCAGCAACCGAGAGGGACAGGGGAACACTGAAGCTTTCTTT. This codes for CASNREGQGNTEAFF.